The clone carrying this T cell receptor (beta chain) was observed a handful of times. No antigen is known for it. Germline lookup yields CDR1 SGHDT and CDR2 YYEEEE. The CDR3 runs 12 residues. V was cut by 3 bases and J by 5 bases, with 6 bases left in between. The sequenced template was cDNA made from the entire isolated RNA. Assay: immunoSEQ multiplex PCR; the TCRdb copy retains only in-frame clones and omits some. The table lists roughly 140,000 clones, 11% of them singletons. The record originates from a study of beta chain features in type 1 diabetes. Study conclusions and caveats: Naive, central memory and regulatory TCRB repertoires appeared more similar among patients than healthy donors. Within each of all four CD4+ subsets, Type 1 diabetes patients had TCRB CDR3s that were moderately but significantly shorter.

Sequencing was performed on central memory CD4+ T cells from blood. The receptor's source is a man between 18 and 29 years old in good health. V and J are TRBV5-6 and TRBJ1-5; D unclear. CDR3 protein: CASSSLDQPQHF. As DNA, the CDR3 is TGTGCCAGCAGCTCCCTTGATCAGCCCCAGCATTTT.